The T cell receptor beta chain described here comes from a study of shared clonotypes between healthy human individuals. Samples underwent the assay at deep level. Sequencing was performed with immunoSEQ multiplex PCR; in TCRdb, only in-frame clones are kept and a portion is missing. This table has roughly 2 million clones, approximately 94% appearing once. Naive CD8 isolation took CD45RO-negative cells positively selected for CCR7 and excluded terminally differentiated effector memory CD45RA+ cells. Donation came from healthy HIV-negative adults that had no recent acute infections or vaccinations. The specimen was naive CD8+ T cells sorted from blood. The origin of this receptor is a man between 18 and 29 years old in good health.

The chain's CDR3 is CASRAQGEGYEQYF. The CDR3 DNA sequence: TGTGCCAGCAGGGCTCAAGGGGAGGGATACGAGCAGTACTTC. The gene calls are TRBV5-6 and TRBJ2-7; TRBD2 agrees at 7 bases. This CDR3 comprises 14 residues. Germline CDR1 is SGHDT and CDR2 is YYEEEE. Trimming cost V 5 bases and J 4 bases; bases outside gene matches: 9.